The rows below give T cell receptor beta chains drawn from one sample of a study of response to subunit inactivated influenza vaccine. MiXCR, run by TCRdb on the RT-PCR reads, gives a single entry per CDR3 protein. The data show about 180,000 distinct CDR3 sequences, about 10% seen once. Sequences were derived from CD8+ T cells sorted from PBMCs, sampled less than 30 months after vaccination. Receptor source: a man aged 45 to 70 who received an inactivated influenza vaccine. Both conserved end residues are part of each CDR3. A D gene is named only where the DNA matches it firmly. Clone size is given for some rows only: seen once, a few or many times, or a class if the clone is expanded.

J gene	D gene	clone size	V gene	CDR3 DNA	CDR3 protein
TRBJ2-5	TRBD2	.	TRBV4-2	TGTGCCAGCAGCCCCGCCCTAGCGGGAGTTAGAGAGACCCAGTACTTC	CASSPALAGVRETQYF
TRBJ2-4	.	many	TRBV10-3	TGTGCCATCAGTGACAGGGTAGCCAAAAACATTCAGTACTTC	CAISDRVAKNIQYF
TRBJ2-5	.	few	TRBV27	TGTGCCAGCAGTTTAAGGAGGACGATCTACCAAGAGACCCAGTACTTC	CASSLRRTIYQETQYF
TRBJ1-1	.	.	TRBV6-1	TGTGCCAGCCTTGGGGGGCTGAACACTGAAGCTTTCTTT	CASLGGLNTEAFF
TRBJ1-5	.	many	TRBV24-1	TGTGCCACCAGTAGCATGAATAGCAATCAGCCCCAGCATTTT	CATSSMNSNQPQHF
TRBJ2-2	TRBD1	.	TRBV10-3	TGTGCCATCTCAACGGACAGGGATGGGAACACCGGGGAGCTGTTTTTT	CAISTDRDGNTGELFF
TRBJ2-1	TRBD2	few	TRBV15	TGTGCCACCAGCATCACGGGAGGGAACAAGTTCTTC	CATSITGGNKFF
TRBJ2-3	.	many	TRBV18	TGTGCCAGCATTAGCCCCAGGGTCACGGCAGATACGCAGTATTTT	CASISPRVTADTQYF
TRBJ2-7	TRBD1	.	TRBV28	TGTGCCAGCAGTTCCTCCCACACCTTGACAGGGATGGTGGCGTACGAGCAGTACTTC	CASSSSHTLTGMVAYEQYF
TRBJ2-5	.	few	TRBV6-1	TGTGCCAGCAGACCAGGGTTTAGGGAGACCCAGTACTTC	CASRPGFRETQYF
TRBJ2-1	.	few	TRBV20-1	TGCAGTGCTAGTTCCGGGAAATTTGCCTACAATGAGCAGTTCTTC	CSASSGKFAYNEQFF
TRBJ2-7	.	many	TRBV7-2	TGTGCCAGCAGCCACAACTCCTACGAGCAGTACTTC	CASSHNSYEQYF
TRBJ1-1	.	few	TRBV4-1	TGCGCCAGCAGCCAAGTCGGGGGAACTGAAGCTTTCTTT	CASSQVGGTEAFF
TRBJ2-1	.	many	TRBV27	TGTGCCAGCAGTTTAGGAGTAGAGCAGTTCTTC	CASSLGVEQFF
TRBJ2-5	.	few	TRBV4-3	TGCGCCAGCAGCCAAGATGGGAGACAGCTCCAAGAGACCCAGTACTTC	CASSQDGRQLQETQYF
TRBJ1-6	.	many	TRBV27	TGTGCCAGCAGTTTCCGGGACCTCTATTCACCCCTCCACTTT	CASSFRDLYSPLHF
TRBJ2-7	.	many	TRBV12-3/TRBV12-4	TGTGCCAGCAGTTTGGGGTCGGACGGGACCTACGAGCAGTACTTC	CASSLGSDGTYEQYF
TRBJ2-1	TRBD2	few	TRBV28	TGTGCCAGCAGTTTTGGCTTATACCGGACTAGCAGGAAGGAGCAGTTCTTC	CASSFGLYRTSRKEQFF
TRBJ2-1	.	few	TRBV7-9	TGTGCCAGCAGCCCTATTGGGTTGGGGGGGCCCTACAATGAGCAGTTCTTC	CASSPIGLGGPYNEQFF
TRBJ1-1	.	many	TRBV12-3/TRBV12-4	TGTGCCAGCGCCCCCCAGCGGCAATTGAACACTGAAGCTTTCTTT	CASAPQRQLNTEAFF
TRBJ2-1	TRBD2	few	TRBV27	TGTGCCAGCACGATCGGACTAGCGGCCAATGAGCAGTTCTTC	CASTIGLAANEQFF
TRBJ1-1	.	.	TRBV6-1	TGTGCCAGCACTAAGGCCACCTTTAACACTGAAGCTTTCTTT	CASTKATFNTEAFF
TRBJ2-2	TRBD2	many	TRBV5-1	TGCGCCAGTTGGCCTAGCGGGAGGCTGAGCACCGGGGAGCTGTTTTTT	CASWPSGRLSTGELFF
TRBJ2-7	TRBD2	.	TRBV9	TGTGCCAGCAGCGTAGGTTCCAGCGGGAGTGTTGAGCAGTACTTC	CASSVGSSGSVEQYF
TRBJ2-7	.	.	TRBV15	TGTGCCACCAGCAGAGAAGGCAGTCTCTACGAGCAGTACTTC	CATSREGSLYEQYF
TRBJ1-2	.	.	TRBV29-1	TGCAGCGTTGAAGATCTATGGGGCTACACCTTC	CSVEDLWGYTF
TRBJ2-3	.	many	TRBV28	TGTGCCAGCAGCTCCTCTAGCACAGATACGCAGTATTTT	CASSSSSTDTQYF
TRBJ1-2	TRBD1	few	TRBV5-1	TGCGCCAGCAGCTACCGACAGGGAGGGGCTAACTATGGCTACACCTTC	CASSYRQGGANYGYTF
TRBJ2-2	.	many	TRBV7-9	TGTGCCAGCAGCTTAGGGCTACCGAACACCGGGGAGCTGTTTTTT	CASSLGLPNTGELFF
TRBJ2-7	.	few	TRBV14	TGTGCCAGCAGCCCACAGGGTCATGGGGACGAGCAGTACTTC	CASSPQGHGDEQYF
TRBJ2-1	TRBD2	.	TRBV4-2	TGTGCCAGCAGCCACAGCGGGGGGGCCTCCAATGAGCAGTTCTTC	CASSHSGGASNEQFF
TRBJ2-1	.	.	TRBV13	TGTGCCAGCAGCCAACTAGGGGTAGTTGGTAACAATGAGCAGTTCTTC	CASSQLGVVGNNEQFF
TRBJ2-7	.	.	TRBV12-3/TRBV12-4	TGTGCCAGCAGTTTATTGGACGGATGGACCTACGAGCAGTACTTC	CASSLLDGWTYEQYF
TRBJ2-7	TRBD1	.	TRBV28	TGTGCCAGCAGCTGGGGAAGGACAGGGTATTACGAGCAGTACTTC	CASSWGRTGYYEQYF
TRBJ1-1	.	.	TRBV7-9	TGTGCCAGCAGCCCAGTAGGAACTGAAGCTTTCTTT	CASSPVGTEAFF
TRBJ2-4	.	few	TRBV12-3/TRBV12-4	TGTGCCAGCAGTCCAGGTAGAGCCATTCAGTACTTC	CASSPGRAIQYF
TRBJ1-2	.	few	TRBV2	TGTGCCAGCAGTGAAGTCACGATCCGCATTAACTATGGCTACACCTTC	CASSEVTIRINYGYTF
TRBJ2-1	.	few	TRBV4-3	TGCGCCAGCAGCCAAAGATGGCAGGGGCCCTACAATGAGCAGTTCTTC	CASSQRWQGPYNEQFF
TRBJ2-5	.	few	TRBV6-5	TGTGCCAGCAGTTATAGAGCAGGATCGTACCAAGAGACCCAGTACTTC	CASSYRAGSYQETQYF
TRBJ2-3	.	many	TRBV14	TGTGCCAGCAGCCAAGTATTCGGTATGGGCGCAGATACGCAGTATTTT	CASSQVFGMGADTQYF
TRBJ1-5	.	many	TRBV3-1	TGTGCCAGCAGCCAAGATCTAGGGTCTAGCAATCAGCCCCAGCATTTT	CASSQDLGSSNQPQHF
TRBJ2-1	.	.	TRBV20-1	TGCAGTGCTAGTTCCGGCTACAATGAGCAGTTCTTC	CSASSGYNEQFF
TRBJ2-7	.	.	TRBV11-1	TGTGCCAGCGGCCATCCCGAGGAGGGGGCGAGGGACGAGCAGTACTTC	CASGHPEEGARDEQYF
TRBJ2-6	TRBD1	.	TRBV13	TGTGCCAGCAGCTTGGACAGGACCGGAGGCTCTGGGGCCAACGTCCTGACTTTC	CASSLDRTGGSGANVLTF
TRBJ2-2	.	many	TRBV5-1	TGCGCCAGCAGCTTGACACAGGGAACCGGGGAGCTGTTTTTT	CASSLTQGTGELFF
TRBJ2-7	.	.	TRBV30	TGTGCCTGGAGAATTGGGTACGAGCAGTACTTC	CAWRIGYEQYF
TRBJ2-3	.	.	TRBV27	TGTGCCAGCGGCTTTAGTAGCTTACTAACAGATACGCAGTATTTT	CASGFSSLLTDTQYF
TRBJ2-7	TRBD1	few	TRBV29-1	TGCAGCGTTCGCGAGTTTAGCAGGGACAGGGGTTACGAGCAGTACTTC	CSVREFSRDRGYEQYF
TRBJ2-7	TRBD1	few	TRBV7-6	TGTGCCAGCAGCTTAGCGCAGGGGGACTACGAGCAGTACTTC	CASSLAQGDYEQYF